This T cell receptor beta chain was captured in a study of cytomegalovirus exposure and HLA in healthy donors. Study summary: Prior work identified roughly 120 million unique TCR beta sequences in 190 million or so T cells.

The PCR made use of 60 Vbeta and 13 Jbeta primers. The table came from immunoSEQ multiplex PCR; TCRdb's copy has only in-frame clones and leaves some out. The repertoire holds about 92,000 clones, 84% seen once, with around 5.2% in the top ten. Trimming took 0 bases from V and 1 from J; bases not matched to a gene: 2. The length of the CDR3 is 16 residues. Germline assignment: CDR1 MRHNA and CDR2 SNTAGT. The TCR originated in a woman aged 18 to 35 in good health and CMV-seropositive. The chain couples TRBV6-4 to TRBJ2-2; TRBD2 matches at 7 bases. The sequenced material came from PBMCs. CDR3 in amino acids: CASSDSGGGNTGELFF. Here the CDR3 DNA reads TGTGCCAGCAGTGACTCCGGCGGGGGGAACACCGGGGAGCTGTTTTTT.